The text below deals with one T cell receptor (beta chain). The germline V gene has CDR1 SGHTA and CDR2 FQGNSA. Trimming took 2 bases from V and 4 from J; bases not matched to a gene: 12. The CDR3 length is 17 residues. This specimen comes from a study of cytomegalovirus exposure and HLA in healthy donors. The study ran its PCR with 60 Vbeta and 13 Jbeta primers. Profiled with immunoSEQ multiplex PCR; TCRdb holds only in-frame clones, not every one. The sample has 150,000 to 200,000 clones, around three quarters seen once. This rearrangement joins TRBV7-2 to TRBJ1-2; 8 nucleotides match TRBD1. Material for sequencing was PBMCs. This sequence was found in a woman aged 25 to 39 in good health and CMV-seropositive. The CDR3 is CASSLNAGGGSGYGYTF. CDR3 bases: TGTGCCAGCAGCTTAAACGCAGGGGGCGGCTCGGGCTATGGCTACACCTTC.